This TCR beta chain is drawn from a study of CD8+ T cells in alopecia areata. The wider study: Treated patients were dosed with oral tofacitinib, taking 5 to 10 mg twice daily.

Treatment here: oral pan-JAK inhibitor, 5-10 mg twice daily. The CDR3 consists of 14 residues. V shed 3 bases and J 4 bases; nucleotides not matched to a gene: 6. CDR1 is MNHEY and CDR2 is SMNVEV in the germline V gene (reference sequence). cDNA reverse transcribed from extracted RNA served as the sequencing template. Sequencing used immunoSEQ multiplex PCR; TCRdb keeps in-frame clones, though not all of them. The repertoire holds about 88,000 clones, with roughly two fifths as singletons. Sample: CD8+ T cells sorted from blood, taken at week 24, from a patient treated with tofacitinib. This sequence originates from a human donor with alopecia areata. J is TRBJ2-7 and V is TRBV27, with 7 bases matching TRBD2. This CDR3 is CASSLKREAYEQYF. The CDR3 DNA sequence: TGTGCCAGCAGTTTGAAACGGGAGGCGTACGAGCAGTACTTC.